This T cell receptor beta chain was captured in a study of patients and donors after allogeneic stem cell transplantation. A single record per CDR3 protein comes from TCRdb applying MiXCR to the RT-PCR reads. The sample holds roughly 940,000 distinct CDR3 sequences, more than 15% seen once. The CDR3 covers 16 residues. Trimming pared 1 base from V and 2 bases from J, leaving 15 bases between. Germline loops: CDR1 DFQATT, CDR2 SNEGSKA (reference sequence). In its sample, this clonotype was seen many times. This sequence was found in a human donor who was either an allogeneic HSCT recipient or a stem cell or donor lymphocyte infusion donor (not recorded which). It is not recorded whose cells these are; they may come from a transplant donor. The V gene is TRBV20-1, the J gene TRBJ1-5; TRBD1 might be the D (5 bases). The specimen was blood, either unsorted or a sorted T cell fraction (not recorded which). CDR3 loop: CSARVAGTRGNQPQHF. Written as DNA, the CDR3 is TGCAGTGCTAGAGTGGCTGGGACCCGGGGCAATCAGCCCCAGCATTTT.